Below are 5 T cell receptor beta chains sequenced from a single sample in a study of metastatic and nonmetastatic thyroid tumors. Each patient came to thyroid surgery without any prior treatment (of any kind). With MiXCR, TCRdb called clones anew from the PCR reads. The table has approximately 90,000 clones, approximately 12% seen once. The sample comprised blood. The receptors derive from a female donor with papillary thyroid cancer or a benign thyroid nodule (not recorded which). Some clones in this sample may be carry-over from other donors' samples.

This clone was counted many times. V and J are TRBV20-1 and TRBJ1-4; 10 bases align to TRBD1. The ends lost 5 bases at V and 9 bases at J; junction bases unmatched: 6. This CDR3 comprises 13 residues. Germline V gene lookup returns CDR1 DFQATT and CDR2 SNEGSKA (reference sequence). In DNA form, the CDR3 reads TGCAGTGCTCGGGACAGGGGTGAAAAAAAACTGTTTTTT. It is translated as CSARDRGEKKLFF.

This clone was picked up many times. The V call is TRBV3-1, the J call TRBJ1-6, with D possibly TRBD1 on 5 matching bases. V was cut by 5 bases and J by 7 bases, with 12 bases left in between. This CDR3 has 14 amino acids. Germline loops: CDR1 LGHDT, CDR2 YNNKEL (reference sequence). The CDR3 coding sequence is TGTGCCAGCAGCTCAGGGCAGCCAAATTCACCCCTCCACTTT. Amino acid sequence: CASSSGQPNSPLHF.

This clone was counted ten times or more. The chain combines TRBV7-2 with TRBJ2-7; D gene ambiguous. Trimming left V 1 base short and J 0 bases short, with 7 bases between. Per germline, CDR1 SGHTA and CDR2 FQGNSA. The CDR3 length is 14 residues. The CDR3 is CASSLVESSYEQYF. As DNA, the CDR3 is TGTGCCAGCAGCTTAGTAGAATCCTCCTACGAGCAGTACTTC.

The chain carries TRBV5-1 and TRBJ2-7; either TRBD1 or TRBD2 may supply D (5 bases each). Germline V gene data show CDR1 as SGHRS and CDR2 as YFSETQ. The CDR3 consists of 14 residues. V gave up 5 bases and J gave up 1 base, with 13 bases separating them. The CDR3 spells CASSSAGTSYEQYF. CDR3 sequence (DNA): TGCGCCAGCAGTTCAGCCGGGACGTCCTACGAGCAGTACTTC.

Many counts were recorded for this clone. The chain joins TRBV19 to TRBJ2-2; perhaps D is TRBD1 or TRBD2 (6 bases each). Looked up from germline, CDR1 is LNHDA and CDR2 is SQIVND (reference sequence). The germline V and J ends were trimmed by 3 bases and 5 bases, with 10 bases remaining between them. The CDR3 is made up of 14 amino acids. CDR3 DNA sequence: TGTGCCAGTAGTATGGCGGGACATACCGGGGAGCTGTTTTTT. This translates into CASSMAGHTGELFF.